This T cell receptor (beta chain) came from a study of breast tumors, draining lymph nodes, adjacent tissues. Whole-study findings and limits: Tumor TCR diversity was below lymph nodes but above nontumor tissue.

V trimming: 4 bases; J trimming: 5 bases; junction bases outside the gene matches: 9. The CDR3 is made up of 17 amino acids. CDR1 and CDR2 from the germline V gene are DFQATT and SNEGSKA (reference sequence). Breast cancer patients provided tissue from their axillary draining lymph nodes. One entry per CDR3 protein, called by TCRdb with MiXCR from the multiplex PCR reads. Counted here are about 270,000 distinct CDR3 sequences, roughly 31% occurring once; the ten biggest clones make up 0.85% to 1.2%. This clonotype showed up many times. Its antigen is unidentified. Material for sequencing was axillary lymph node tissue. The source is a female donor with breast cancer. Some clones in this sample may be carry-over from other donors' samples. The chain has TRBV20-1 and TRBJ2-1, with 15 bases that match TRBD2. Written as DNA, the CDR3 is TGCAGTGCTACGGGAGGACTAGCGGGAGGGCCTCACAATGAGCAGTTCTTC. This codes for CSATGGLAGGPHNEQFF.